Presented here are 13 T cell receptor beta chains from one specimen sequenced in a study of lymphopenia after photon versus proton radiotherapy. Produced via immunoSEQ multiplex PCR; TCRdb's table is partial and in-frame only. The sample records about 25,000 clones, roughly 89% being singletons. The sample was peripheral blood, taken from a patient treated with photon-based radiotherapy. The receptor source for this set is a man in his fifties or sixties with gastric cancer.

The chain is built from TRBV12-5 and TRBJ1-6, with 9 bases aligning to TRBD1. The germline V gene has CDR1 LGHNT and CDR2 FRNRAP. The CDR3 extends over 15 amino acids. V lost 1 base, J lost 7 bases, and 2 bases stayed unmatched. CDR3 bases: TGTGCTAGTGGTTTGGGAGGGACAGGGAATTCACCCCTCCACTTT. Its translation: CASGLGGTGNSPLHF.

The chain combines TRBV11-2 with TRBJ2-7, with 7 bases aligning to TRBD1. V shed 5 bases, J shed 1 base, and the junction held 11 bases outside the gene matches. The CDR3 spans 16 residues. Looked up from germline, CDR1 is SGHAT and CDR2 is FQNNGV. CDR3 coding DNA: TGTGCCAGCAGCCCCCCGCTTTGGACAGGATCCTACGAGCAGTACTTC. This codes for CASSPPLWTGSYEQYF. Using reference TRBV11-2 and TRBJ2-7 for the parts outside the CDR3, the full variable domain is EAGVAQSPRYKIIEKRQSVAFWCNPISGHATLYWYQQILGQGPKLLIQFQNNGVVDDSQLPKDRFSAERLKGVDSTLKIQPAKLEDSAVYLCASSPPLWTGSYEQYFGPGTRLTVT.

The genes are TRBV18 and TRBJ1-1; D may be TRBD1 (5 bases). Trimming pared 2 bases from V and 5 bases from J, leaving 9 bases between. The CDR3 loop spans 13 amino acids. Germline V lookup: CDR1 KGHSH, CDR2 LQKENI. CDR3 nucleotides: TGTGCCAGCTCACCATCACGGGGGACTGAAGCTTTCTTT. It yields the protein CASSPSRGTEAFF.

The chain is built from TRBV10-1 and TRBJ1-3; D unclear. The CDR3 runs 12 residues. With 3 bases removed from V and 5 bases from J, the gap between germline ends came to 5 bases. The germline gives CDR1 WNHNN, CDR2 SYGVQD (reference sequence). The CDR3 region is CASSDKRNTIYF. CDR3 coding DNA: TGCGCCAGCAGTGACAAGAGAAACACCATATATTTT.

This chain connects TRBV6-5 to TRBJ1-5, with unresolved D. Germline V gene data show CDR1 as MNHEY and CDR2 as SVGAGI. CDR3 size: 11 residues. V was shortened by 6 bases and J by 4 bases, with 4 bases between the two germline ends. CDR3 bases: TGTGCCAGCAGCCAAAATCAGCCCCAGCATTTT. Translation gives CASSQNQPQHF.

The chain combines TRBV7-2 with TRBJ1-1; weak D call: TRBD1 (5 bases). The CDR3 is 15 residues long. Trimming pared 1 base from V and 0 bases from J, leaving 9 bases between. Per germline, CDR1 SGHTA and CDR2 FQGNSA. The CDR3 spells CASSLDPGLNTEAFF. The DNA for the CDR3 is TGTGCCAGCAGCTTAGATCCAGGGCTGAACACTGAAGCTTTCTTT.

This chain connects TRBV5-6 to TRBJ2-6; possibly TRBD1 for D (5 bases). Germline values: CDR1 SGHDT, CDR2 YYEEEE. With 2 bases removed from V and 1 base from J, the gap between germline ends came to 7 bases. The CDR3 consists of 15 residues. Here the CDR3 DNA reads TGTGCCAGCAGCTTCAGGGCATCTGGGGCCAACGTCCTGACTTTC. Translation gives CASSFRASGANVLTF.

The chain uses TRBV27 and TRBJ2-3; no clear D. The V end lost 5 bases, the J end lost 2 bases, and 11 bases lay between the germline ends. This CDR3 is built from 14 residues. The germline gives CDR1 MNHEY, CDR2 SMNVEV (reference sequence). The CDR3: CASSLWTTTDTQYF. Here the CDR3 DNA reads TGTGCCAGCAGTCTCTGGACCACCACAGATACGCAGTATTTT.

CDR3: CASSQAAGGSSTQYF. The CDR3 DNA is TGTGCCAGCAGCCAGGCGGCGGGGGGATCGAGTACGCAGTATTTT. The chain employs TRBV7-7 and TRBJ2-3; 8 bases fit TRBD2. Looked up from germline, CDR1 is SSHAT and CDR2 is FNYEAQ (reference sequence). V was pared by 5 bases and J by 8 bases, with 12 bases of the junction left unmatched. The CDR3 is made up of 15 amino acids.

Here the CDR3 DNA reads TGTGCCAGCAGCTTAAGGTCCTGGGAGACCCAGTACTTC. This sequence encodes CASSLRSWETQYF. The V gene is TRBV11-3, the J gene TRBJ2-5; D unresolved. This CDR3 spans 13 amino acids. V was shortened by 2 bases and J by 5 bases, with 9 bases between the two germline ends. Germline-derived CDR1 and CDR2 are SGHNT and YENEEA.

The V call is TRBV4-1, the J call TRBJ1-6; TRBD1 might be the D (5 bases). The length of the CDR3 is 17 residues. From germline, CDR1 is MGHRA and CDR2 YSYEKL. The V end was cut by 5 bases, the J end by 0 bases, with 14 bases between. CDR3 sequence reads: CASSIPGRNSYNSPLHF. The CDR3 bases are TGCGCCAGCAGCATCCCGGGACGGAACTCCTATAATTCACCCCTCCACTTT.

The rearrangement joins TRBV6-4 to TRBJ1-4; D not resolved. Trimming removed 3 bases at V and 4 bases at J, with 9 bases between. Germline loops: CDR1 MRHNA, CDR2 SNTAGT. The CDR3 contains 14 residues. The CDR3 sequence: CASSETGFNEKLFF. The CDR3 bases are TGTGCCAGCAGTGAGACGGGTTTTAATGAAAAACTGTTTTTT.

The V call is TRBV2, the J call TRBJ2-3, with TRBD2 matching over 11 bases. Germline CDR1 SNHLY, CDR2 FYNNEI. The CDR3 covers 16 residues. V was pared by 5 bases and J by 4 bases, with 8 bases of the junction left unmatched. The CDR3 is CASSQGLAVFADTQYF. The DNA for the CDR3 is TGTGCCAGCAGTCAGGGACTAGCGGTATTTGCAGATACGCAGTATTTT. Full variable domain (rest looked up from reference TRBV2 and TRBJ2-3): EPEVTQTPSHQVTQMGQEVILRCVPISNHLYFYWYRQILGQKVEFLVSFYNNEISEKSEIFDDQFSVERPDGSNFTLKIRSTKLEDSAMYFCASSQGLAVFADTQYFGPGTRLTVL.